The T cell receptor (beta chain) described here comes from a study of shared clonotypes between healthy human individuals. At the level of the study: Per-donor plates numbered three CD4 naive, three CD4 memory, two CD8 naive and one CD8 memory.

Trimming shortened V by 4 bases and J by 3 bases, and 10 bases separated the two germline ends. The germline CDR1 and CDR2 sequences are LNHDA and SQIVND (reference sequence). The length of the CDR3 is 13 residues. A word on this clone: As yet, its antigen is unknown. The sample carries other DNA sequences with the same CDR3.

Positively selected for CCR7, the CD45RO-negative cells used as naive CD8 cells excluded terminally differentiated effector memory CD45RA+ cells. Whole-study findings and limits: Memory subsets generally showed lower estimated richness than naive subsets.

Execution of the assay was at deep level. Some clones are missing from TCRdb's copy, which holds only in-frame ones; the method was immunoSEQ multiplex PCR. The sample shows 1.5 million to 2.5 million clones, less than 95% of them seen only once. The specimen sequenced was naive CD8+ T cells sorted from blood. This sequence was found in a man aged 18 to 30 in good health. The rearrangement joins TRBV19 to TRBJ2-7; D is unresolved. The CDR3 coding sequence is TGTGCCAGTAGTAGTGGTGGGGTCTACGAGCAGTACTTC. Its protein is CASSSGGVYEQYF.